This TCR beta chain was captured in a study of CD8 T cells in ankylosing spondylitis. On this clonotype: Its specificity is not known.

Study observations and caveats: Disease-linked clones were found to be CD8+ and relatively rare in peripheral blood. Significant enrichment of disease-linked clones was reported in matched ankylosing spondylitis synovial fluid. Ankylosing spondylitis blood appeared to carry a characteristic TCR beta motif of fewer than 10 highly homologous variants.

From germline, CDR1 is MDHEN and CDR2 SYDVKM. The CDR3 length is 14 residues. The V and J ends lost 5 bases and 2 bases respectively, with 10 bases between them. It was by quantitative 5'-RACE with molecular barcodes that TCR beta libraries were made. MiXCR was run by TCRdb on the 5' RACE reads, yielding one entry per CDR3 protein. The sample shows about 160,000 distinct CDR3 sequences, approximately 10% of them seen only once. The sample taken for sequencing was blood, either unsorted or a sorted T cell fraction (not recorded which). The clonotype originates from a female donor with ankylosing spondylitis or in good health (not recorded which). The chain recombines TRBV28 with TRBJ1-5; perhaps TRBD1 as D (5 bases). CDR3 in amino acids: CASSEGLGNQPQHF. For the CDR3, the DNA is TGTGCCAGCAGTGAGGGGTTGGGCAATCAGCCCCAGCATTTT.